The 9 T cell receptor beta chains in this list originate from one sample, sequenced in a study of post-analysis software for immune sequencing data. Unique molecular identifiers tagged the TCR beta cDNA libraries. TCRdb reprocessed the PCR reads with MiXCR, giving one entry per CDR3 protein. Of about 500,000 distinct CDR3 sequences in the sample, under 55% were seen once. Antigens of these TCRs are unknown. Points from the study as a whole: With TRBV5-6, TRBV5-1 and TRBV20-1 included, five TRBV segments were more frequent in patients than in controls.

Sequencing was performed on blood. Receptors were obtained from a girl aged 5 to 17 with multiple sclerosis.

V gene TRBV7-9 combines with J gene TRBJ2-5; 7 bases match TRBD2. In germline, CDR1 is SEHNR, CDR2 FQNEAQ (reference sequence). The trim removed 7 bases at V and 5 bases at J, leaving 13 bases unmatched. The CDR3 loop spans 15 amino acids. CDR3 in amino acids: CASKRVETSLETQYF. The CDR3 DNA reads as TGTGCCAGCAAGAGAGTTGAGACTAGCCTGGAGACCCAGTACTTC.

The chain uses TRBV7-3 and TRBJ2-3, with TRBD1 matching 9 bases. The ends lost 5 bases at V and 3 bases at J; junction bases unmatched: 6. Germline lookup yields CDR1 SGHTA and CDR2 FQGTGA. The CDR3 is 15 residues long. The chain's CDR3 is CASSQTGGSTDTQYF. The CDR3 DNA is TGTGCCAGCAGCCAAACAGGGGGCTCAACAGATACGCAGTATTTT.

J is TRBJ2-4 and V is TRBV13; 9 bases agree with TRBD2. With the DNA end fitting TRBJ2-7 better, the J assignment may be wrong. Germline V gene data show CDR1 as PRHDT and CDR2 as FYEKMQ (reference sequence). There are 16 residues in the CDR3. The CDR3 sequence is CASSPRTSAIFYEQYF. The CDR3 DNA reads as TGTGCCAGCAGCCCGAGGACTAGCGCCATATTCTACGAGCAGTACTTC.

This rearrangement joins TRBV10-3 to TRBJ1-4; no firm D call. CDR3 size: 11 residues. From germline, CDR1 is ENHRY and CDR2 SYGVKD. CDR3 in DNA: TGTGCTGGCGGGTCGGGGGAAAAACTGTTTTTT. Its translation: CAGGSGEKLFF.

This clonotype was picked up a small number of times. The chain couples TRBV7-9 to TRBJ2-1; 8 positions match TRBD2. The J segment lost 8 bases and the V segment lost 2 bases, leaving 8 bases of the junction unmatched. CDR3 length: 15 amino acids. The germline V gene encodes CDR1 SEHNR and CDR2 FQNEAQ (reference sequence). CDR3: CASSLPRGLVDEQFF. The CDR3, as DNA: TGTGCCAGCAGCTTACCTAGGGGACTAGTAGATGAGCAGTTCTTC.

The chain uses TRBV4-1 and TRBJ2-7; tentatively, D is TRBD1 (6 bases). The CDR3 has 14 amino acids. Germline V gene data show CDR1 as MGHRA and CDR2 as YSYEKL. Between the trimmed V and J ends, which lost 4 bases and 5 bases, there was a span of 15 bases. The DNA for the CDR3 is TGCGCCAGCAGCCTCCCACAGGGAGCCCACGAGCAGTACTTC. This codes for CASSLPQGAHEQYF.

This chain joins TRBV18 and TRBJ1-6; possible D gene TRBD1, 5 bases. V was clipped by 1 base and J by 6 bases, with 10 bases between them. The length of the CDR3 is 15 residues. The V gene's germline CDR1 is KGHSH and CDR2 LQKENI. The CDR3 sequence is CASSPLGTINSPLHF. DNA for the CDR3: TGTGCCAGCTCACCACTGGGGACTATTAATTCACCCCTCCACTTT.

This clonotype was seen just once. The chain uses TRBV7-9 and TRBJ2-1, with a possible D match to TRBD2 (6 bases). The CDR3 is 18 residues long. In germline, CDR1 is SEHNR, CDR2 FQNEAQ (reference sequence). Trimming pared 1 base from V and 0 bases from J, leaving 16 bases between. The CDR3 DNA reads TGTGCCAGCAGCTTAGGGACTATTAGGGAGAGCTCCTACAATGAGCAGTTCTTC. Its translation is CASSLGTIRESSYNEQFF.

V is TRBV5-1 and J is TRBJ2-7; 12 bases line up with TRBD1. CDR3 length: 19 residues. Trimming took 4 bases from V and 0 from J; bases not matched to a gene: 14. Germline values: CDR1 SGHRS, CDR2 YFSETQ. CDR3 residues: CASSPGVGQGALSSYEQYF. The DNA of the CDR3 is TGCGCCAGCAGCCCTGGCGTGGGACAGGGGGCGCTGAGCTCCTACGAGCAGTACTTC. Combining the CDR3 with reference TRBV5-1 and TRBJ2-7 gives the whole variable domain KAGVTQTPRYLIKTRGQQVTLSCSPISGHRSVSWYQQTPGQGLQFLFEYFSETQRNKGNFPGRFSGRQFSNSRSEMNVSTLELGDSALYLCASSPGVGQGALSSYEQYFGPGTRLTVT.